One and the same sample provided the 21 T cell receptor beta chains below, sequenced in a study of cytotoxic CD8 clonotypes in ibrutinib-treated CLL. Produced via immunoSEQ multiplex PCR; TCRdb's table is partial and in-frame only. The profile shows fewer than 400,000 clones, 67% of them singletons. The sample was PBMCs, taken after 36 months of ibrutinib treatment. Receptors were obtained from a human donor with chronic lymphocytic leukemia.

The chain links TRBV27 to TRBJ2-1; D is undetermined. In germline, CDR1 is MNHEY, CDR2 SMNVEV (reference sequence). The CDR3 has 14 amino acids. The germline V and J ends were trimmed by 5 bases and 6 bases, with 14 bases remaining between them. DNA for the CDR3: TGTGCCAGCAGTAGGCCGGTTAGTCCCAATGAGCAGTTCTTC. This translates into CASSRPVSPNEQFF.

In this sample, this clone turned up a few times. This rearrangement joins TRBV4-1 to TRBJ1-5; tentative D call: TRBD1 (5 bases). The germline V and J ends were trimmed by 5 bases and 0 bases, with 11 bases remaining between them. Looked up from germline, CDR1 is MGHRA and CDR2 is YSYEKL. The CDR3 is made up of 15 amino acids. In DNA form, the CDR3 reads TGCGCCAGCAGCAGCGGGGCTATTAGCAATCAGCCCCAGCATTTT. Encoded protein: CASSSGAISNQPQHF.

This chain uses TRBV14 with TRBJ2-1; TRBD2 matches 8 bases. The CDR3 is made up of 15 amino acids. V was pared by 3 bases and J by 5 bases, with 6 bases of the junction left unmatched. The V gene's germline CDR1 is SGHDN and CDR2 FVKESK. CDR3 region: CASSHGRGANNEQFF. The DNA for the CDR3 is TGTGCCAGCAGCCACGGGCGGGGGGCCAACAATGAGCAGTTCTTC.

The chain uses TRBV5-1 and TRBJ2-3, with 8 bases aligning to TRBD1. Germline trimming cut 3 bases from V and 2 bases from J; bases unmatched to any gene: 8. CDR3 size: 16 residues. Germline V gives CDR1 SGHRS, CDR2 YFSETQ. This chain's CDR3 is CASSSGTGEFTDTQYF. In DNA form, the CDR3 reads TGCGCCAGCAGCTCCGGGACAGGAGAGTTCACAGATACGCAGTATTTT. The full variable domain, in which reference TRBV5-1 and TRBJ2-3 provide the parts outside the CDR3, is KAGVTQTPRYLIKTRGQQVTLSCSPISGHRSVSWYQQTPGQGLQFLFEYFSETQRNKGNFPGRFSGRQFSNSRSEMNVSTLELGDSALYLCASSSGTGEFTDTQYFGPGTRLTVL.

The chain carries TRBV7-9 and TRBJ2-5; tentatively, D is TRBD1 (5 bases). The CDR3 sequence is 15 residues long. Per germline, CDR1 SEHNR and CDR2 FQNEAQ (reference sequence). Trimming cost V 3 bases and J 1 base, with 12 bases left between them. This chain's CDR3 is CASSFHRQFQETQYF. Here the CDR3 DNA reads TGTGCCAGCAGCTTCCACAGACAGTTCCAAGAGACCCAGTACTTC.

DNA for the CDR3: TGTGCCAGCAGGAAACCCAGGGGGCGTGCAGATACGCAGTATTTT. Amino acid sequence: CASRKPRGRADTQYF. V gene TRBV28 combines with J gene TRBJ2-3; 8 bases are a match to TRBD1. The CDR3 sequence is 15 residues long. Germline V CDR1 and CDR2: MDHEN, SYDVKM. Trimming took 6 bases from V and 4 from J; bases not matched to a gene: 9.

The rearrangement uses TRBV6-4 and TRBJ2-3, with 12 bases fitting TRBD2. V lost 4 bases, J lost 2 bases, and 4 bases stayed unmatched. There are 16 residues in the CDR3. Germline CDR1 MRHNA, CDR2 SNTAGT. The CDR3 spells CASSVTSGGPTDTQYF. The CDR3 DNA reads TGTGCCAGCAGTGTTACTAGCGGGGGGCCCACAGATACGCAGTATTTT.

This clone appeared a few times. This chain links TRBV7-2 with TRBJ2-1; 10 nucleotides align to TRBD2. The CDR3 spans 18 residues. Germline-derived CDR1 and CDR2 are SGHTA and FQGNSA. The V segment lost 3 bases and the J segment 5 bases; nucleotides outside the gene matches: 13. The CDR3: CASSFRRPGLAAHNEQFF. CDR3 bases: TGTGCCAGCAGCTTTAGGCGTCCTGGACTAGCGGCGCACAATGAGCAGTTCTTC.

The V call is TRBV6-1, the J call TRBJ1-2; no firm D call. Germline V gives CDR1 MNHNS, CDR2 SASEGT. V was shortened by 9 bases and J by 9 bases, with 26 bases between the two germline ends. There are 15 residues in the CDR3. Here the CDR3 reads CASSSRGRPHLSYTF. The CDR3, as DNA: TGTGCCAGTTCCTCCCGAGGACGCCCTCATTTAAGCTACACCTTC.

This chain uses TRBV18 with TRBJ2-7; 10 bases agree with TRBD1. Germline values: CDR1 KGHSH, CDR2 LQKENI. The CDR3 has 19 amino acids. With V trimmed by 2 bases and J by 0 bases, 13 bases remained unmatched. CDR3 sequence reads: CASSPSRDRGGLSSYEQYF. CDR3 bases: TGTGCCAGCTCACCAAGCCGGGACAGGGGCGGACTGAGCTCCTACGAGCAGTACTTC.

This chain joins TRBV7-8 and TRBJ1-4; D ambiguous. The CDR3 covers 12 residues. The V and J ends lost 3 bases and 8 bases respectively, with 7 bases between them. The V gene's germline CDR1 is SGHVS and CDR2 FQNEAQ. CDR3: CASSFSREKLFF. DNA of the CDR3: TGTGCCAGCAGCTTTTCCCGGGAAAAACTGTTTTTT.

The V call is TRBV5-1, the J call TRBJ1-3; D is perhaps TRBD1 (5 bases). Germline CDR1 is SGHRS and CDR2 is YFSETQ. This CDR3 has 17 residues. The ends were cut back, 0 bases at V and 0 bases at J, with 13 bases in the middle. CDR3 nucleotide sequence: TGCGCCAGCAGCTTGGTCCCCCTCGACAGCTCTGGAAACACCATATATTTT. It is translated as CASSLVPLDSSGNTIYF.

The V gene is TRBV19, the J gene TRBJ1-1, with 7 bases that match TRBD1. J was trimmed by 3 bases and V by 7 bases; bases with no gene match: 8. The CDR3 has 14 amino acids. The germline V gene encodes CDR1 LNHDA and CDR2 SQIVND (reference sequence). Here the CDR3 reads CASKERGQDTEAFF. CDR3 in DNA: TGTGCCAGTAAGGAGAGGGGGCAAGACACTGAAGCTTTCTTT.

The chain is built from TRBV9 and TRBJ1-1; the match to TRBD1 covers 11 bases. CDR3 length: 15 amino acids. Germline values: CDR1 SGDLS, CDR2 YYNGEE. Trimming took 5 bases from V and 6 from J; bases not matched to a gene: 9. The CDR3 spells CASSRTGGFISEAFF. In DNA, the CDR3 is TGTGCCAGCAGTCGGACAGGGGGCTTTATTTCTGAAGCTTTCTTT.

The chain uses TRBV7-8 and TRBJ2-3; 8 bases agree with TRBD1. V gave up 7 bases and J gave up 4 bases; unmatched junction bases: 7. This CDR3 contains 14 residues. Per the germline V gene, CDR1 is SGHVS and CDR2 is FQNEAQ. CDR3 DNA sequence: TGTGCCAGCACGGACAGGGTGTCCGCAGATACGCAGTATTTT. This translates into CASTDRVSADTQYF.

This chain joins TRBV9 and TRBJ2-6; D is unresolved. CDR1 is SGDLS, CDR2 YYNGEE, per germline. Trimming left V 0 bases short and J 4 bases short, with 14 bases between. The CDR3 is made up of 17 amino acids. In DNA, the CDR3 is TGTGCCAGCAGCGTAGGCTCTGTCCCGGGCGGGGCCAACGTCCTGACTTTC. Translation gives CASSVGSVPGGANVLTF.

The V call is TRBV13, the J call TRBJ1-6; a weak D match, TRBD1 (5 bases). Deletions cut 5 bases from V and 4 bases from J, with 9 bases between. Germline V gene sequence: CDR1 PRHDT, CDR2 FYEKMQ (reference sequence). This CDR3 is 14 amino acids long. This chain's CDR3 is CASSHGTYNSPLHF. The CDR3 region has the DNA TGTGCCAGCAGCCACGGGACGTATAATTCACCCCTCCACTTT.

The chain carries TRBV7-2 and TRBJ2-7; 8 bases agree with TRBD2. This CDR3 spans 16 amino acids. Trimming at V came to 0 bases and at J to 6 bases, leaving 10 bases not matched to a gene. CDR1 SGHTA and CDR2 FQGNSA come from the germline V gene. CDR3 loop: CASSLAAIAGPFEQYF. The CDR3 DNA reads TGTGCCAGCAGCTTAGCCGCGATAGCGGGGCCCTTCGAGCAGTACTTC. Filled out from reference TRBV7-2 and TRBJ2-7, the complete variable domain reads GAGVSQSPSNKVTEKGKDVELRCDPISGHTALYWYRQSLGQGLEFLIYFQGNSAPDKSGLPSDRFSAERTGGSVSTLTIQRTQQEDSAVYLCASSLAAIAGPFEQYFGPGTRLTVT.

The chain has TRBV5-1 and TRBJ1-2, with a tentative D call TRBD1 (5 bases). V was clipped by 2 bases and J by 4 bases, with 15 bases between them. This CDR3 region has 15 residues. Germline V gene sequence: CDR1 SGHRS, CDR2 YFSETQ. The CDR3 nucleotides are TGCGCCAGCAGCTTAGGGCAGGGAGATCTCTATGGCTACACCTTC. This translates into CASSLGQGDLYGYTF.

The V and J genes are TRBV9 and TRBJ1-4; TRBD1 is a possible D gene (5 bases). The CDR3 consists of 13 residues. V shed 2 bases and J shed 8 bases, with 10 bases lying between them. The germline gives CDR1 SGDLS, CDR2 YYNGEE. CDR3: CASSVPGEEKLFF. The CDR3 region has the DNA TGTGCCAGCAGCGTTCCGGGGGAAGAAAAACTGTTTTTT. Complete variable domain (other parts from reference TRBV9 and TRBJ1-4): DSGVTQTPKHLITATGQRVTLRCSPRSGDLSVYWYQQSLDQGLQFLIQYYNGEERAKGNILERFSAQQFPDLHSELNLSSLELGDSALYFCASSVPGEEKLFFGSGTQLSVL.

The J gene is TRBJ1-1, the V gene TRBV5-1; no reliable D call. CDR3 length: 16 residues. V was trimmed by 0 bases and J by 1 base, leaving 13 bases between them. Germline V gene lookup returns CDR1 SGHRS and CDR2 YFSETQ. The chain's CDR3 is CASSLVEGRTNTEAFF. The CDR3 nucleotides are TGCGCCAGCAGCTTGGTAGAGGGCAGAACGAACACTGAAGCTTTCTTT.